This T cell receptor beta chain appears in the sequencing data of a study of T cell responses to AZD1222 COVID-19 vaccine (dated by TCRdb to the early 2020s). Background on the whole study: TCR sequencing was performed for 230 to 250 trial participants, of whom 200 to 220 were given two doses of AZD1222 and around 26 were given two doses of MenACWY control vaccine. Trial participants were enrolled by age into 18-55, 56-69 and 70-plus year subgroups, with 148, 28 and 57 TCR-sequenced participants respectively.

The CDR3 regions of human TCRbeta chains were analyzed by immunosequencing. In the paper's pipeline: Repertoire TCRs were checked for matches against a reference library of SARS-CoV-2-specific TCRs that had been generated using the MIRA antigen-specificity platform. Breadth was defined as the fraction of unique TCRs that were SARS-CoV-2-associated, and depth was defined as the fraction of total T cells that were SARS-CoV-2-associated. Using the MIRA data, each spike-specific TCR was assigned both to the spike region to which the TCR was reactive and to a CD4 or CD8 class. Log10-transformed breadth and depth values were compared by one-way ANOVA with Sidak's multiple comparisons tests. The immuneACCESS repertoire file appears here via TCRdb, limited to in-frame rearrangements. These files lack a portion of the clones; in checked studies, under half of the deficit traces to unresolved V genes, and the cause of the others is not known. Clone size and the V and J calls come from that table; the DNA yielded D and trimming. The sample table contains 120,000 to 150,000 clones; only one count was recorded for approximately 90% of them. The ten largest clones add up to less than 2% of the sample.

The time point label, as the study defines it: about 28 days (+/-7) after the second vaccine dose. AZD1222 recipients given second doses at about 4 weeks or at about 12 weeks were pooled, since spike-specific TCR depth and breadth were not found to differ between the two schedules. The vaccinee samples were drawn from two UK trials, COV001 and COV002, one of which was a single-blind randomized controlled phase 2/3 trial testing AZD1222 (ChAdOx1 nCoV-19) in healthy adults. For TCRbeta chain sequencing, PBMC samples from trial participants were taken at day 0 and at day 28 after the second dose. The research as a whole found: Only a handful of AZD1222 recipients were SARS-CoV-2 seropositive at baseline, limiting conclusions about previously exposed vaccinees. After two AZD1222 doses, both the breadth and the depth of spike-specific TCRs were significantly higher than at day 0 and than in MenACWY recipients. In the small 56-69-year group, the increase in depth fell short of significance, most likely because of low power. CD4 TCRs associated with the vaccine covered the entire spike protein, and the dominant responses were in regions 160-218 and 743-854. Participants were mostly white British, with more females than males. The authors suggested clonal diversity may have been underestimated. Epitopes outside the regions mutated in the B.1.351 and B.1.1.7 variants were reportedly recognized by nearly half of the unique spike-specific TCRs. Because no day 14 peak-response samples were available, the repertoires could be characterized only after the peak T cell response.

On this clone: Its antigen is not yet known. Qualities for individual bases were not recorded, and no much larger clone is one base off.

The junction shows trimming of 1 base on V and 2 bases on J, plus 8 bases between the germline ends. Reading the germline V gene gives CDR1 SGHTA and CDR2 FQGNSA. CDR3 length: 14 amino acids, cysteine to phenylalanine. Just CDR3 DNA is preserved here, 42 bases in frame from base 1. The chain joins TRBV7-2 to TRBJ1-2, with the identity of the D gene unclear. The receptor comes from an adult who received the AZD1222 COVID-19 vaccine. Sequences were derived from peripheral blood, sampled 28 days after the second AZD1222 dose. The DNA sequence follows: TGTGCCAGCAGCTTAGAGTCCGAGAACTATGGCTACACCTTC. This translates into CASSLESENYGYTF.